Detailed here is one T cell receptor beta chain. Antigen specificity is unknown. The study ran its PCR with 60 Vbeta and 13 Jbeta primers. Produced via immunoSEQ multiplex PCR; TCRdb's table is partial and in-frame only. The sample includes about 96,000 clones, 65% to 75% of them seen just once. J lost 0 bases, V lost 4 bases, and 3 bases had no gene match. Germline loops: CDR1 MNHNS, CDR2 SASEGT. The CDR3 has 14 residues. The sample belongs to a study of cytomegalovirus exposure and HLA in healthy donors. Findings and limits, study-wide: A later analysis revealed that TCR association rates differed between HLA loci, peaking at DRB1 and bottoming out at HLA-C.

Sequencing input: PBMCs. This clonotype was sampled from a female donor in good health and CMV-seropositive. The rearrangement joins TRBV6-1 to TRBJ2-7; 7 bases fit TRBD1. The CDR3, as DNA: TGTGCCAGCAGTGTACGGGACAGCTCCTACGAGCAGTACTTC. It encodes CASSVRDSSYEQYF.